This is a list of T cell receptor beta chains from one sample in a study of T cells in Graves' hyperthyroidism and ophthalmopathy. TCRdb re-derived calls from the multiplex PCR reads in MiXCR, one entry per CDR3 protein. The sample consists of under 400,000 distinct CDR3 sequences, less than 20% of them appearing once. Sequencing was done on a sample of blood. The receptors originated from a woman between 18 and 30 years old with Graves' hyperthyroidism that later progressed to Graves' ophthalmopathy. Each CDR3 is given with its conserved first and last residue. D genes are given only for firm matches. The size field is filled for only some rows; it gives once, few, many or a size class.

d_gene,j_gene,abundance,v_gene,CDR3nt,CDR3aa
.,TRBJ1-2,many,TRBV3-1,TGTGCCAGCAGCCAAGAGATTGGGGTAACTAACTATGGCTACACCTTC,CASSQEIGVTNYGYTF
.,TRBJ1-2,many,TRBV10-3,TGTGCCATCAGTGAGTTTCAGCTAACCTATGGCTACACCTTC,CAISEFQLTYGYTF
.,TRBJ2-3,.,TRBV28,TGTGCCAGCAGTCCGAGGTTTGCCACAGATACGCAGTATTTT,CASSPRFATDTQYF
TRBD2,TRBJ2-5,many,TRBV7-8,TGTGCCAGCAGCCCGGGTAGCGGGAGTTTAAAGACCCAGTACTTC,CASSPGSGSLKTQYF
TRBD1,TRBJ2-3,many,TRBV20-1,TGCAGTGCGAGGGGACAGGGGGCTGATACGCAGTATTTT,CSARGQGADTQYF
TRBD1,TRBJ1-6,many,TRBV7-8,TGTGCCAGCAGCAAGGGACAGGGGGAATCACCCCTCCACTTT,CASSKGQGESPLHF
TRBD2,TRBJ2-1,many,TRBV27,TGTGCCAGCAGTACCGGGCTAGCGGTTTACAATGAGCAGTTCTTC,CASSTGLAVYNEQFF
.,TRBJ2-2,few,TRBV5-4,TGTGCCAGCAGCCAGATTCAGGGGACCGGGGAGCTGTTTTTT,CASSQIQGTGELFF
TRBD2,TRBJ2-2,many,TRBV11-2,TGTGCCAGCAGTTCCGCGGGAGGGACCGGGGAGCTGTTTTTT,CASSSAGGTGELFF
TRBD1,TRBJ1-2,.,TRBV12-3/TRBV12-4,TGTGCCAGCAGTTTAGAGACAGGGGGAGAGTACTATGGCTACACCTTC,CASSLETGGEYYGYTF
.,TRBJ1-3,.,TRBV2,TGTGCCAGTGTGCGGGAACCTGGAAACACCATATATTTT,CASVREPGNTIYF
TRBD2,TRBJ2-3,many,TRBV7-8,TGTGCCAGCAGCCCCCAGACTAGCGGGAGTCCAGATACGCAGTATTTT,CASSPQTSGSPDTQYF
.,TRBJ2-7,many,TRBV20-1,TGCAGTGCTATCACTAGAAACTACGAGCAGTACTTC,CSAITRNYEQYF
.,TRBJ1-2,.,TRBV5-5,TGTGCCAGCAGCTTGGGGGAGTATGGCTACACCTTC,CASSLGEYGYTF
.,TRBJ1-5,few,TRBV6-1,TGTGCCAGCAGCACCCCCGAGAGGGTTAAGGATAGCAATCAGCCCCAGCATTTT,CASSTPERVKDSNQPQHF
.,TRBJ2-7,many,TRBV28,TGTGCCAGCAGTTTCACCGGCGGACTTTACGAGCAGTACTTC,CASSFTGGLYEQYF
.,TRBJ1-5,many,TRBV2,TGTGCCAGCAAGGTTCAGGGGACGATCAATCAGCCCCAGCATTTT,CASKVQGTINQPQHF
TRBD2,TRBJ2-7,many,TRBV6-1,TGTGCCAGCAGTGCTTTGACTAGCGGTATCTCCCCGGTCGAGCAGTACTTC,CASSALTSGISPVEQYF
.,TRBJ2-2,many,TRBV2,TGTGCCAGCGGGGACGGGAGCGTTAGCACCGGGGAGCTGTTTTTT,CASGDGSVSTGELFF
TRBD2,TRBJ2-7,many,TRBV10-3,TGTGCCATCAGTGATGGGGACTACCTCTACGAGCAGTACTTC,CAISDGDYLYEQYF
.,TRBJ1-1,many,TRBV5-1,TGCGCCAGCAGCTGGGGGGAAGGGAGGGCGAACACTGAAGCTTTCTTT,CASSWGEGRANTEAFF
.,TRBJ2-1,.,TRBV20-1,TGCAGTGCTAGGGGACGGAGGCCTACTATCAATGAGCAGTTCTTC,CSARGRRPTINEQFF
.,TRBJ1-5,.,TRBV20-1,TGCAGTGCCACCTTCATCGGGCAGCCCCAGCATTTT,CSATFIGQPQHF
.,TRBJ2-1,many,TRBV11-3,TGTGCCAGCAGCTTTAGGGGGAGGGGGAAGCATGAGCAGTTCTTC,CASSFRGRGKHEQFF
.,TRBJ2-5,many,TRBV18,TGTGCCAGCTCACCACGACAGCAAGAGACCCAGTACTTC,CASSPRQQETQYF
.,TRBJ1-4,few,TRBV30,TGTGCCTGGAGCCCCGGACCACTAACTAATGAAAAACTGTTTTTT,CAWSPGPLTNEKLFF
.,TRBJ1-2,.,TRBV7-2,TGTGCCAGCAGCTTAGACTCCCCAGGGTACAATGGCTACACCTTC,CASSLDSPGYNGYTF
.,TRBJ2-2,.,TRBV10-2,TGCGCCAGCAGTCCGGACTCAAGGTCAAGTACCGGGGGGCTGTTTTTT,CASSPDSRSSTGGLFF
TRBD2,TRBJ2-5,.,TRBV7-6,TGTGCCAGCAGCAACTGGGGCCTAGCGGGAGTGCAAGAGACCCAGTACTTC,CASSNWGLAGVQETQYF
.,TRBJ1-1,many,TRBV6-2/TRBV6-3,TGTGCCAGCAGTTACTCGGCGCGCCTGGAAGCTTTCTTT,CASSYSARLEAFF
.,TRBJ1-2,.,TRBV7-8,TGTGCCAGCAGCTTAGCAATGGACAGCTATGGCTACACCTTC,CASSLAMDSYGYTF
.,TRBJ2-3,many,TRBV29-1,TGCAGCGCCCACCTGGGACTGCACACAGATACGCAGTATTTT,CSAHLGLHTDTQYF
.,TRBJ2-7,.,TRBV11-2,TGTGCCAGCAGCACCCCCCCCAGCGAGCAGTACTTC,CASSTPPSEQYF
.,TRBJ2-3,.,TRBV25-1,TGTGCCAGCAGTGTTGACAGCACAGATACGCAGTATTTT,CASSVDSTDTQYF
.,TRBJ1-1,.,TRBV4-1,TGCGCCAGCAGCCAGAACCTAATAACGACACTGAACACTGAAGCTTTCTTT,CASSQNLITTLNTEAFF
TRBD1,TRBJ2-7,few,TRBV14,TGTGCCAGCAGCCTTCTCGGGACAGGGGTCAACGAGCAGTACTTC,CASSLLGTGVNEQYF